The 8 T cell receptor beta chains given below trace back to one sample, sequenced in a study of CD8 T cells in ankylosing spondylitis. Each CDR3 protein gets one entry after TCRdb re-called the 5' RACE reads with MiXCR. Counted here are some 290,000 distinct CDR3 sequences, around 20% occurring once; the ten biggest clones make up roughly 7.3%. The sequencing sample was made of blood, either unsorted or a sorted T cell fraction (not recorded which). All receptors derive from a male donor with ankylosing spondylitis or in good health (not recorded which).

V and J are TRBV28 and TRBJ2-7, with 8 bases identical to TRBD2. The germline gives CDR1 MDHEN, CDR2 SYDVKM. The J segment lost 5 bases and the V segment lost 7 bases, leaving 7 bases of the junction unmatched. This CDR3 spans 13 amino acids. CDR3 loop: CASTGGGRHEQYV. For the CDR3, the DNA is TGTGCCAGCACCGGGGGGGGGCGGCACGAGCAGTACGTC.

This clonotype was counted a few times. V usage is TRBV15 and J usage is TRBJ2-4; D unclear. V shed 5 bases and J shed 8 bases, with 19 bases lying between them. Germline V gene data show CDR1 as LNHNV and CDR2 as YYDKDF (reference sequence). This CDR3 is 15 amino acids long. CDR3 nucleotides: TGTGCCACCAGCGAAAATAGCCTCATTGGGGACATTCAGTACTTC. Protein product: CATSENSLIGDIQYF.

Only a few counts were recorded for this clonotype. This chain uses TRBV12-3 or TRBV12-4 with TRBJ2-2; D is unclear. V lost 1 base to trimming and J lost 7 bases, with 4 bases between them. The CDR3 extends over 12 amino acids. CDR3 sequence reads: CASSLVLGELFF. The CDR3 nucleotides read TGTGCCAGCAGTTTAGTCCTCGGGGAGCTGTTTTTT.

This clonotype was observed a handful of times. This chain uses TRBV18 with TRBJ2-5; 7 bases line up with TRBD2. After removal of 2 bases from V and 1 base from J, the junction contained 7 bases not matched to a gene. Germline V gene data show CDR1 as KGHSH and CDR2 as LQKENI. The CDR3 runs 16 residues. The CDR3 region is CASSPLASGGQETQYF. In nucleotides, the CDR3 is TGTGCCAGCTCACCATTGGCTAGCGGAGGCCAAGAGACCCAGTACTTC.

The chain has TRBV10-3 and TRBJ2-5; 8 bases map to TRBD1. This CDR3 comprises 16 residues. Trimming at V came to 0 bases and at J to 2 bases, leaving 5 bases not matched to a gene. Per the germline V gene, CDR1 is ENHRY and CDR2 is SYGVKD. The DNA of the CDR3 is TGTGCCATCAGTGAGTCGGACAGGGTGCGGCAAGAGACCCAGTACTTC. Its translation is CAISESDRVRQETQYF.

J is TRBJ1-2 and V is TRBV29-1; D gene ambiguous. V lost 2 bases to trimming and J lost 4 bases, with 11 bases between them. This CDR3 region has 13 residues. Germline-derived CDR1 and CDR2 are SQVTM and ANQGSEA. For the CDR3, the DNA is TGCAGCGTTGAACAGGCGCCTAGCTATGGCTACACCTTC. Its translation: CSVEQAPSYGYTF.

This clonotype was seen a few times. CDR3 coding DNA: TGCAGTGCTAGTATATCCAGGGGGGACTCACCCCTCCACTTT. This gives the protein CSASISRGDSPLHF. V is TRBV20-1 and J is TRBJ1-6; 7 nucleotides align to TRBD1. This CDR3 is built from 14 residues. V lost 3 bases to trimming and J lost 10 bases; unmatched junction nucleotides: 9. Germline V CDR1 and CDR2: DFQATT, SNEGSKA (reference sequence).

The gene calls are TRBV5-1 and TRBJ1-5; weak D call: TRBD1 (5 bases). The CDR3 consists of 14 residues. Trimming stripped 3 bases from V and 6 bases from J, with 13 bases between. Germline CDR1 SGHRS, CDR2 YFSETQ. The CDR3 sequence is CASSSGEGSQPQHF. The CDR3 nucleotides read TGCGCCAGCAGCTCCGGGGAGGGGTCTCAGCCCCAGCATTTT.